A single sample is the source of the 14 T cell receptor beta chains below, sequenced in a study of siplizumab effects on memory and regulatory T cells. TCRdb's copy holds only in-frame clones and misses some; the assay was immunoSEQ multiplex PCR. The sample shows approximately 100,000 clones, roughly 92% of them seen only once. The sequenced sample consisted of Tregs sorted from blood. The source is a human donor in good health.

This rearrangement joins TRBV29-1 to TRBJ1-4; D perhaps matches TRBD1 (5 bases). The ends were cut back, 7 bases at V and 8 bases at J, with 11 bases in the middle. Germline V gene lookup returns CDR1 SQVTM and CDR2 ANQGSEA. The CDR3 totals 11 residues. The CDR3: CSGRRGEKLFF. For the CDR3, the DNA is TGCAGCGGCCGGAGGGGCGAAAAACTGTTTTTT.

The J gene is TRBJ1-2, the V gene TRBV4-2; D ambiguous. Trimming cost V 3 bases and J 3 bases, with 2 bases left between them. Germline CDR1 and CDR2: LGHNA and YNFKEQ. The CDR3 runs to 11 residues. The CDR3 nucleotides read TGTGCCAGCAGCCAGCACTATGGCTACACCTTC. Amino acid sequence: CASSQHYGYTF.

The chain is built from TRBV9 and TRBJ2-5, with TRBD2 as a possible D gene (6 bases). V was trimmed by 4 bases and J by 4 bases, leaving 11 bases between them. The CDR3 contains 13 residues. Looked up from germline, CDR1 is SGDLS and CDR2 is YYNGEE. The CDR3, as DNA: TGTGCCAGCAGCTCAGGACTATCAGAGACCCAGTACTTC. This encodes CASSSGLSETQYF.

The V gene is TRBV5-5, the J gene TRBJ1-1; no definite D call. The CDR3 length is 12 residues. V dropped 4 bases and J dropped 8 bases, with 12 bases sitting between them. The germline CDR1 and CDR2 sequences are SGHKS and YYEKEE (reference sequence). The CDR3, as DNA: TGTGCCAGCAGCCAACCGGGCCCCGAAGCTTTCTTT. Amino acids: CASSQPGPEAFF.

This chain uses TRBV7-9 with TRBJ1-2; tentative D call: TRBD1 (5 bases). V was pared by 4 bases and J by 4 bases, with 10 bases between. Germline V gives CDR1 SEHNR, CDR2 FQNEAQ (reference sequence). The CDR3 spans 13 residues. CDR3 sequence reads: CASSWGLVYGYTF. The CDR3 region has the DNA TGTGCCAGCAGCTGGGGCCTAGTCTATGGCTACACCTTC.

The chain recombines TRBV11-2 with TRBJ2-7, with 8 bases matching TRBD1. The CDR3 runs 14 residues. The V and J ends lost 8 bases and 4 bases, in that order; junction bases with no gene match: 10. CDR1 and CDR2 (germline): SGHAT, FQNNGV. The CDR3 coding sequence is TGTGCCAGCCGCTGGGCAGGGGGCAGGTACGAGCAGTACTTC. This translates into CASRWAGGRYEQYF.

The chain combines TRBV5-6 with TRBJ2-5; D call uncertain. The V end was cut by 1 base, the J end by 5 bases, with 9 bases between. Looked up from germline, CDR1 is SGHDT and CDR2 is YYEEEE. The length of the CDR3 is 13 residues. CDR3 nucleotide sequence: TGTGCCAGCAGCTTGCGGCTAGGGGAGACCCAGTACTTC. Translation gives CASSLRLGETQYF.

The CDR3 here is CASSLRQLAGEETQYF. CDR3 nucleotide sequence: TGTGCCAGCAGCCTCCGACAGTTAGCGGGTGAAGAGACCCAGTACTTC. The chain carries TRBV7-8 and TRBJ2-5, with 7 bases fitting TRBD2. Germline assignment: CDR1 SGHVS and CDR2 FQNEAQ. V gave up 5 bases and J gave up 3 bases; unmatched junction bases: 12. The length of the CDR3 is 16 residues.

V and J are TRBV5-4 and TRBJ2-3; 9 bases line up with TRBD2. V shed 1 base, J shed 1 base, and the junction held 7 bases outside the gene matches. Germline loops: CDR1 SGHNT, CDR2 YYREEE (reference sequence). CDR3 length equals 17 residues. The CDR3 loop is CASSLSGRPVRTDTQYF. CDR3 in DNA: TGTGCCAGCAGCTTGAGCGGGAGGCCTGTGCGCACAGATACGCAGTATTTT.

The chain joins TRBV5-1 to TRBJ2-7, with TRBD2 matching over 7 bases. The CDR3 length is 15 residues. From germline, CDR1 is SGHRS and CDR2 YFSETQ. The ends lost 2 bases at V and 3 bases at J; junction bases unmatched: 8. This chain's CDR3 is CASSLKSGLVYEQYF. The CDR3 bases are TGCGCCAGCAGCTTAAAGTCTGGACTAGTCTACGAGCAGTACTTC.

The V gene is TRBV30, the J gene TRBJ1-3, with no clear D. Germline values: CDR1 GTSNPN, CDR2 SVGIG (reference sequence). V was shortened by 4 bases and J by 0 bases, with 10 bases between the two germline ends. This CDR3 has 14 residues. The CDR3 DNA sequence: TGTGCCTGGACTGGACCAAGCTCTGGAAACACCATATATTTT. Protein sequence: CAWTGPSSGNTIYF.

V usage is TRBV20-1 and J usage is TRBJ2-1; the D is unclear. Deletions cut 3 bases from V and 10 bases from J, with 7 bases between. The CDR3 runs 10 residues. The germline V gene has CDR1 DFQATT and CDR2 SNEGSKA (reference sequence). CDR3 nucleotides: TGCAGTGCTAGGAGCGAGGAGCAGTTCTTC. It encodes CSARSEEQFF.

In nucleotides, the CDR3 is TGTGCCAGCTCATACAACAGGGCCTTGAGTGAAAAACTGTTTTTT. It specifies CASSYNRALSEKLFF. The V gene is TRBV18, the J gene TRBJ1-4, with D perhaps TRBD1 (6 bases). CDR1 and CDR2 (germline): KGHSH, LQKENI. V lost 5 bases and J 7 bases, leaving 17 bases between the germline ends. This CDR3 has 15 residues. Using reference TRBV18 and TRBJ1-4 for the parts outside the CDR3, the full variable domain is NAGVMQNPRHLVRRRGQEARLRCSPMKGHSHVYWYRQLPEEGLKFMVYLQKENIIDESGMPKERFSAEFPKEGPSILRIQQVVRGDSAAYFCASSYNRALSEKLFFGSGTQLSVL.

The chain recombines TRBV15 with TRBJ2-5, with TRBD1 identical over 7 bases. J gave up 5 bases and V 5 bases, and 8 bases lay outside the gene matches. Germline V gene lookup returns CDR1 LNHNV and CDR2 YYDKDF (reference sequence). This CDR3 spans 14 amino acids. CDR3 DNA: TGTGCCACCAGCTCGGTCAGGGGGAAGGAGACCCAGTACTTC. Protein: CATSSVRGKETQYF. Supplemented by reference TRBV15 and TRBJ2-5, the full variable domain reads DAMVIQNPRYQVTQFGKPVTLSCSQTLNHNVMYWYQQKSSQAPKLLFHYYDKDFNNEADTPDNFQSRRPNTSFCFLDIRSPGLGDTAMYLCATSSVRGKETQYFGPGTRLLVL.